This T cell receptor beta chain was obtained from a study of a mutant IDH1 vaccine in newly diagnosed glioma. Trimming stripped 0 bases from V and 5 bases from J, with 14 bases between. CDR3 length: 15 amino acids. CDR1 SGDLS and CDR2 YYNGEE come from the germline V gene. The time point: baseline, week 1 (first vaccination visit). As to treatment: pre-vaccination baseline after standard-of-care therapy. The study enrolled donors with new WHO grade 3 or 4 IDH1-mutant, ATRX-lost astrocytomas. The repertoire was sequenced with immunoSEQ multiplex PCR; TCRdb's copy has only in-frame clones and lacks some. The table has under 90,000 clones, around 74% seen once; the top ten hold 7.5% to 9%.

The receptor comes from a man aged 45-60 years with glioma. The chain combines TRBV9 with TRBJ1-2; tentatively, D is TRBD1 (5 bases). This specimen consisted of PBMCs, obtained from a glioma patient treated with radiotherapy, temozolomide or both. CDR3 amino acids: CASSVEAGQPYGYTF. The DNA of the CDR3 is TGTGCCAGCAGCGTAGAGGCAGGGCAACCATATGGCTACACCTTC.